This TCR beta chain was documented in a study of cytomegalovirus exposure and HLA in healthy donors. The study's findings and limits: Analyses of presence/absence relied on an assumption of roughly uniform sequencing depth across donors. Serostatus for CMV was the only available immune exposure information.

As concerns this clone: Its target is not known.

Primers for the PCR totalled 60 Vbeta and 13 Jbeta. The data were produced by immunoSEQ multiplex PCR, yet TCRdb's version contains in-frame clones alone and is incomplete. The sample has about 100,000 clones; over 80% are singletons. The germline CDR1 and CDR2 sequences are MNHNS and SASEGT. CDR3 length equals 14 residues. V lost 6 bases and J 4 bases, leaving 15 bases between the germline ends. The sample consisted of PBMCs. The sequence derives from a young man in good health and CMV-seropositive. The chain links TRBV6-1 to TRBJ1-2, with D unresolved. The CDR3 reads CASSAGPRGYGYTF. The CDR3 DNA follows: TGTGCCAGCAGCGCGGGCCCCCGCGGCTATGGCTACACCTTC.